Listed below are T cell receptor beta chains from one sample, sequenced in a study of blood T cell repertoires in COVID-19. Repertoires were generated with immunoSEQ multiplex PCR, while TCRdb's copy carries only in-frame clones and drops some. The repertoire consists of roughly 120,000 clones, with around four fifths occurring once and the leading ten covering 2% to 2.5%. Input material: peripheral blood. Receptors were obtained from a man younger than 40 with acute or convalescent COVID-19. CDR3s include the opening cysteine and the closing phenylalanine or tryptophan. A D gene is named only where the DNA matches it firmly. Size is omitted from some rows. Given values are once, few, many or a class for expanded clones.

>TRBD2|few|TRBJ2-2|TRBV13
TGTGCCAGCAGCTTAAGCGCTAGCGGAAAGAACAGAGGGGAGCTGTTTTTT
CASSLSASGKNRGELFF
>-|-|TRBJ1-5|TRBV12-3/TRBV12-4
TGTGCCAGCAGCGAATGGAGTCAGCCCCAGCATTTT
CASSEWSQPQHF
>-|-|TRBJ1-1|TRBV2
TGTGCCAGCAGTGAGAGACAGCCGGCTATCACTGAAGCTTTCTTT
CASSERQPAITEAFF
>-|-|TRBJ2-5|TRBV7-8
TGTGCCAGCAGCTCCCGACAGTGGATGACCCAGTACTTC
CASSSRQWMTQYF
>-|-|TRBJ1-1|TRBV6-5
TGTGCCAGCAGTTACGCGGGGAACACTGAAGCTTTCTTT
CASSYAGNTEAFF
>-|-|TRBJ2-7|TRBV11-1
TGTGCCAGCAGCTTAGGAAACCGGGTTCAGTACTTC
CASSLGNRVQYF
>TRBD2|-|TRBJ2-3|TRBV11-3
TGTGCCAGCAGCCGCGGGACTAGCGGACGGACAGATACGCAGTATTTT
CASSRGTSGRTDTQYF
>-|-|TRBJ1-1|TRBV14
TGTGCCAGCAGCCAAGATCATGTGAGTAACAGAGAAGCTTTCTTT
CASSQDHVSNREAFF
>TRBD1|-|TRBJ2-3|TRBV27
TGTGCCAGCAGTTTCCTAGGGACAGCCGACGTCGATACGCAGTATTTT
CASSFLGTADVDTQYF
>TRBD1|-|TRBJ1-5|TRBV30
TGTGCCTGGAGCGTTCGTTCTGGACAGGCCATGGGTCAGCCCCAGCATTTT
CAWSVRSGQAMGQPQHF
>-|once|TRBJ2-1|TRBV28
TGTGCCAGCAGTTTAAGCAGGACCTACAATGAGCAGTTCTTC
CASSLSRTYNEQFF
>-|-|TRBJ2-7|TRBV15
TGTGCCACCGCCTCCTTGGCCCCCACCTACGAGCAGTACTTC
CATASLAPTYEQYF
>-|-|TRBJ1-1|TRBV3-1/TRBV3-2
TGTGCCAGCACCACAGGGTTTTTGGACACTGAAGCTTTCTTT
CASTTGFLDTEAFF
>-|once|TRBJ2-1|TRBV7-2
TGTGCCAGCAGCCTGACACAGGGAAGGGATGAGCAGTTCTTC
CASSLTQGRDEQFF
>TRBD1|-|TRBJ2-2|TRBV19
TGTGCCAGTAGCTTCGGACAGGGCACAACCGGGGAGCTGTTTTTT
CASSFGQGTTGELFF
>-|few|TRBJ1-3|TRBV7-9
TGTGCCAGCACAAACCGGGTCCGACCGAGCTCTGGAAACACCATATATTTT
CASTNRVRPSSGNTIYF
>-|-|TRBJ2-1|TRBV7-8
TGTGCCAGCAGCTTAGCGCTCGGGGGTCTCAATGAGCAGTTCTTC
CASSLALGGLNEQFF
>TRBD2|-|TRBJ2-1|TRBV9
TGTGCCAGCAGTCACTCCAGATTCGGGACTAGCGGGGTTGAGCAGTTCTTC
CASSHSRFGTSGVEQFF
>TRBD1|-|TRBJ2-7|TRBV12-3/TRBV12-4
TGTGCCAGCAGTTTCACAGGGGGCGAGCAGTACTTC
CASSFTGGEQYF
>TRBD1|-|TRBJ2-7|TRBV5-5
TGTGCCAGCAGGACCGGGACAGGGCGATCCTACGAGCAGTACTTC
CASRTGTGRSYEQYF
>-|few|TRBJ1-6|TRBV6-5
TGTGCCAGCAGTTATGACAGGAGCTCCTATAATTCACCCCTCCACTTT
CASSYDRSSYNSPLHF
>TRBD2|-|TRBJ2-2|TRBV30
TGTGCCTGGAGTGTAAGGGGCTACGGGACTAGCGGGAGTTGGGCCGGGGAGCTGTTTTTT
CAWSVRGYGTSGSWAGELFF
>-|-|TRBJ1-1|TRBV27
TGTGCCAGCACTAGTAAAATGAACACTGAAGCTTTCTTT
CASTSKMNTEAFF
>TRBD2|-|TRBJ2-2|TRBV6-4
TGTGCCAGCAAGAAGCTAGCGGGGGGCGACACCGGGGAGCTGTTTTTT
CASKKLAGGDTGELFF
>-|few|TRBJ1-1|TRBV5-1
TGCGCCAGCACCCGGGGAGGGGGTGAGACTGAAGCTTTCTTT
CASTRGGGETEAFF
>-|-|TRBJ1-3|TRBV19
TGTGCCAGTACCGAGGCGGGTCGAAGCTCTGGAAACACCATATATTTT
CASTEAGRSSGNTIYF